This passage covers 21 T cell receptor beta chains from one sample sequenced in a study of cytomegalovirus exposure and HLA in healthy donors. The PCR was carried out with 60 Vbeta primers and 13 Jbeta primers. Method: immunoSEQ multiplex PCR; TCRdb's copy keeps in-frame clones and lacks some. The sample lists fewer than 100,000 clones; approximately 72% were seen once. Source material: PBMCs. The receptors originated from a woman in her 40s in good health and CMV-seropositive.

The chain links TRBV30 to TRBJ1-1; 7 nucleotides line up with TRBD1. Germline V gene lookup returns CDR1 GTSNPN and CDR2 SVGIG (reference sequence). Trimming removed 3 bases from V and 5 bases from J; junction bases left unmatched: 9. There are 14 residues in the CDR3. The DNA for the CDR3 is TGTGCCTGGAGGGACCGACAGGGCCCAACTGAAGCTTTCTTT. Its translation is CAWRDRQGPTEAFF.

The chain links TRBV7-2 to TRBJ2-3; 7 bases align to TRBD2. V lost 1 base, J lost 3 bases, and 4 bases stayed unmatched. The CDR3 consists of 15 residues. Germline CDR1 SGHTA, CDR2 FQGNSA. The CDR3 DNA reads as TGTGCCAGCAGCTTAGACGGAGCGGGGACAGATACGCAGTATTTT. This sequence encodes CASSLDGAGTDTQYF.

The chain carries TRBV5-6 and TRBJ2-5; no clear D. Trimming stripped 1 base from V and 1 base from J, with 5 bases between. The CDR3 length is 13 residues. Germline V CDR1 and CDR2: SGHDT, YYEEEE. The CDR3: CASSLYTQETQYF. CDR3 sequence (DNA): TGTGCCAGCAGCTTGTACACCCAAGAGACCCAGTACTTC.

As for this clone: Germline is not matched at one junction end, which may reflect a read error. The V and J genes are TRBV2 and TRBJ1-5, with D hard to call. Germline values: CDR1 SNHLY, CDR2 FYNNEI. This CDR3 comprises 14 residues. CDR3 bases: TGTGCCAGCAGGGACGACGGGAGCAATCAGCTCCAGCATTTT. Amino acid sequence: CASRDDGSNQLQHF.

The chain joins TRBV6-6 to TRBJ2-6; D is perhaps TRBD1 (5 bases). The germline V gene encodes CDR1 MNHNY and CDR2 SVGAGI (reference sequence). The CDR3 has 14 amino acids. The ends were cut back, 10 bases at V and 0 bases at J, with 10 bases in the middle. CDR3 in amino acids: CATTQGSGANVLTF. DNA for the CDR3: TGTGCCACTACCCAGGGCTCTGGGGCCAACGTCCTGACTTTC.

CDR3 sequence: CASSFTGTGKNYGYTF. The CDR3 region has the DNA TGTGCCAGTAGCTTCACCGGGACAGGGAAAAACTATGGCTACACCTTC. The genes are TRBV19 and TRBJ1-2, with 9 positions matching TRBD1. Germline CDR1 LNHDA, CDR2 SQIVND (reference sequence). The ends lost 6 bases at V and 2 bases at J; junction bases unmatched: 10. The CDR3 has 16 residues.

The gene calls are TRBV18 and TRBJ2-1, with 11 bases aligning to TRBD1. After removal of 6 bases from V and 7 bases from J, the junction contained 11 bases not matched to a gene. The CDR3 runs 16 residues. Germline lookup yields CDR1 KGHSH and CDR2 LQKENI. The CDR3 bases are TGTGCCAGCTCGTCGAACCCCGGGACAGGGGGGAATGAGCAGTTCTTC. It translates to CASSSNPGTGGNEQFF.

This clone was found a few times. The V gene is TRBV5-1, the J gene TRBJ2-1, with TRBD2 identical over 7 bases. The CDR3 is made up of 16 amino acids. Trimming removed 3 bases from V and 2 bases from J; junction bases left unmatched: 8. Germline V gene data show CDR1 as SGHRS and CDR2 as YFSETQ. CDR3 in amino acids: CASSSGSGGPYNEQFF. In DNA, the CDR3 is TGCGCCAGCAGCTCGGGGTCGGGAGGCCCCTACAATGAGCAGTTCTTC.

CDR3 nucleotide sequence: TGTGCCAGCAGCTTAGGTAAGACAGTGAACACTGAAGCTTTCTTT. This codes for CASSLGKTVNTEAFF. The chain recombines TRBV11-2 with TRBJ1-1, with D possibly TRBD1 on 5 matching bases. CDR1 is SGHAT, CDR2 FQNNGV, per germline. There are 15 residues in the CDR3. V was cut by 1 base and J by 0 bases, with 9 bases left in between.

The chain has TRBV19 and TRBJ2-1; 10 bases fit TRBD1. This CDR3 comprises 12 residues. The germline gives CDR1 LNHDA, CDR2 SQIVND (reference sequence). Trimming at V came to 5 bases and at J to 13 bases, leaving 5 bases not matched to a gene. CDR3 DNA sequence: TGTGCCAGTAGTGCCGGGACAGGGGAACAGTTCTTC. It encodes CASSAGTGEQFF.

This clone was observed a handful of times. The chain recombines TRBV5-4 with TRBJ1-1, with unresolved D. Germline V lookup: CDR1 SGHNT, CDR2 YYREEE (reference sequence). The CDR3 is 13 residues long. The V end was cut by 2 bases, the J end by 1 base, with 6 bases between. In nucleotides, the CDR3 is TGTGCCAGCAGCTTCCGGGGGAACACTGAAGCTTTCTTT. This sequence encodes CASSFRGNTEAFF.

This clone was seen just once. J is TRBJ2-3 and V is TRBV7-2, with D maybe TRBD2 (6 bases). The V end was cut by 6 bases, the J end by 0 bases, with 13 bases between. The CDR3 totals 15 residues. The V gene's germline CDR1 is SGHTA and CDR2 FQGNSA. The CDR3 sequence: CASRKPSGSTDTQYF. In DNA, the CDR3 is TGTGCCAGCAGAAAGCCCAGCGGGAGCACAGATACGCAGTATTTT.

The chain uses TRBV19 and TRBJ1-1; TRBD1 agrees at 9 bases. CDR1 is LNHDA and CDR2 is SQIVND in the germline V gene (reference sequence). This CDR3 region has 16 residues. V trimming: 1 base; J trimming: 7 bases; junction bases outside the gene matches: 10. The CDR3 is CASSIGVGQGIGEAFF. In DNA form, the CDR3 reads TGTGCCAGTAGTATAGGGGTCGGACAGGGGATAGGTGAAGCTTTCTTT.

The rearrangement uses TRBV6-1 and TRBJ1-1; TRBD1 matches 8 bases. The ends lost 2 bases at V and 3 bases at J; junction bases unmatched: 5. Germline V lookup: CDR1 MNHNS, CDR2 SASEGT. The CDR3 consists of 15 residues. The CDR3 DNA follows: TGTGCCAGCAGTGAACATCCAGGGGGCTACACTGAAGCTTTCTTT. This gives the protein CASSEHPGGYTEAFF.

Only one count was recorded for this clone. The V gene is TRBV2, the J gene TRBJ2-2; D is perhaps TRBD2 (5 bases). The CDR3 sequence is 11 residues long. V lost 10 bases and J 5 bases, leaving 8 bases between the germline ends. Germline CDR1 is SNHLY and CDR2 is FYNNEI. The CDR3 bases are TGTGCCATAACTAGGACCGGGGAGCTGTTTTTT. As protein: CAITRTGELFF.

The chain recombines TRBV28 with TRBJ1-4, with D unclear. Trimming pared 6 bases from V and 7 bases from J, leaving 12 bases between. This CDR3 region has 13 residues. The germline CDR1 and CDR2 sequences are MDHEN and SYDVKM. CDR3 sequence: CASSLTTGEKLFF. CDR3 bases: TGTGCCAGCAGCCTCACCACGGGTGAAAAACTGTTTTTT.

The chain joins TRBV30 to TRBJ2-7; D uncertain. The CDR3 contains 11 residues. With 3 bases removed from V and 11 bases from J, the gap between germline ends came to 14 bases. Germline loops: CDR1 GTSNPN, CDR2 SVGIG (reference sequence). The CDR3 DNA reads TGTGCCTGGAGAGTCGAGAGCGTAGAGTACTTC. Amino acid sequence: CAWRVESVEYF.

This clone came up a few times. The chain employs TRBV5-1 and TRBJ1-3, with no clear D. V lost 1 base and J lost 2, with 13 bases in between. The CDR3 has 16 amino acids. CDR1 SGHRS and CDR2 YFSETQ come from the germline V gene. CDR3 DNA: TGCGCCAGCAGCTTGTATGCGGGAGGAACTGGAAACACCATATATTTT. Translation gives CASSLYAGGTGNTIYF.

CDR3 bases: TGTGCCTGGAATAGAACTTCCGCGGGGGACACCGGGGAGCTGTTTTTT. Its translation is CAWNRTSAGDTGELFF. The chain is built from TRBV30 and TRBJ2-2; 7 bases map to TRBD2. With 4 bases clipped from V and 3 bases from J, the junction kept 11 bases outside the gene matches. The germline gives CDR1 GTSNPN, CDR2 SVGIG (reference sequence). This CDR3 is 16 amino acids long.

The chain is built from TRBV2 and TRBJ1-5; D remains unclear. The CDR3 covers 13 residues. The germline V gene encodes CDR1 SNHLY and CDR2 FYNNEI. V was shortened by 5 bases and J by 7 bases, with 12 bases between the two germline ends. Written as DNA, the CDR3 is TGTGCCAGCAGTTTGGGCCAAGAGCAGCCCCAGCATTTT. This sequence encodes CASSLGQEQPQHF.

In DNA, the CDR3 is TGTGCCAGCAGTTTGGACTCCAAGACCCAGTACTTC. It yields the protein CASSLDSKTQYF. The chain couples TRBV28 to TRBJ2-5; D might be TRBD2 (5 bases). The CDR3 runs 12 residues. CDR1 and CDR2 (germline): MDHEN, SYDVKM. Trimming took off 3 bases at V and 6 bases at J, with 8 bases between the two ends.